These T cell receptor beta chains were read from a single sample in a study of PD-1 blockade in classical Hodgkin lymphoma. Produced via immunoSEQ multiplex PCR; TCRdb's table is partial and in-frame only. The sample records under 20,000 clones, roughly four fifths being singletons. Sample: CD4+ T cells from blood, taken before the fourth cycle of nivolumab. These receptors were taken from a human donor with classical Hodgkin lymphoma. Both conserved end residues are part of each CDR3. The D gene is left open where the match is weak. The size of a clone is reported for some rows only, either as once, few or many, or as a class for expanded clones.

j_gene,d_gene,v_gene,abundance,CDR3nt,CDR3aa
TRBJ2-7,TRBD1,TRBV2,NA,TGTGCCAGCAGCAGGACAGGGGGCTACGAGCAGTACTTC,CASSRTGGYEQYF
TRBJ2-5,TRBD2,TRBV10-3,NA,TGTGCCATCAGTGAGTCGCCTAGCGGTCAAGAGACCCAGTACTTC,CAISESPSGQETQYF
TRBJ1-5,NA,TRBV25-1,few,TGTGCCAGCAGTTCCTCAGGCCATAGCAATCAGCCCCAGCATTTT,CASSSSGHSNQPQHF
TRBJ1-2,NA,TRBV7-2,NA,TGTGCCAGCAGCTACTCTTTTCGGGACTCTGGCTACACCTTC,CASSYSFRDSGYTF
TRBJ2-6,NA,TRBV25-1,NA,TGTGCCAGCAGTGGACCAAGGGGTTCCGGGGCCAACGTCCTGACTTTC,CASSGPRGSGANVLTF
TRBJ1-6,NA,TRBV9,few,TGTGCCAGCAGCGTAGGGACAGATCCTATACATTCACCCCTCCACTTT,CASSVGTDPIHSPLHF
TRBJ2-5,NA,TRBV2,once,TGTGCCAGCAGTATAGGGGTCGCCCAAGAGACCCAGTACTTC,CASSIGVAQETQYF
TRBJ1-1,NA,TRBV28,few,TGTGCCAGCAGCCTACAGACAGGAGCTTTCTTT,CASSLQTGAFF
TRBJ2-1,TRBD2,TRBV30,once,TGTGCCTTCGTAGCGGGAGGAGGGTATGAGCAGTTCTTC,CAFVAGGGYEQFF
TRBJ2-7,NA,TRBV4-2,NA,TGTGCCAGCAGCCAAGATTCGGCTTTCCTCGGGGACGAGCAGTACTTC,CASSQDSAFLGDEQYF
TRBJ1-2,NA,TRBV18,few,TGTGCCAGCTCACCACCGGTCGGGCCACAAGGGCCTAACTATGGCTACACCTTC,CASSPPVGPQGPNYGYTF
TRBJ1-5,NA,TRBV6-6,few,TGTGCCAGCAACCGTGCGACGGAGCCCCTCAATCAGCCCCAGCATTTT,CASNRATEPLNQPQHF
TRBJ1-1,TRBD1,TRBV30,NA,TGTGCCTGGAGAGGACCGTTGAACAGGGGTTCCACTGAAGCTTTCTTT,CAWRGPLNRGSTEAFF
TRBJ2-3,TRBD2,TRBV19,NA,TGTGCCAGTAGTAGCTTAGCGGGAAGCACAGATACGCAGTATTTT,CASSSLAGSTDTQYF
TRBJ1-2,NA,TRBV5-1,few,TGCGCCAGCAGCTTGGGGTCGAGGGGGGGAATCTATGGCTACACCTTC,CASSLGSRGGIYGYTF
TRBJ2-5,NA,TRBV5-6,NA,TGTGCCAGCAGCTTGTCGGTAAAGACCCAGTACTTC,CASSLSVKTQYF
TRBJ2-3,TRBD2,TRBV9,NA,TGTGCCAGCAGCGCAGGACTAGCGGGAGGGTTGACAGATACGCAGTATTTT,CASSAGLAGGLTDTQYF
TRBJ2-7,TRBD2,TRBV18,NA,TGTGCCAGCTCACCACCGGGGCTAGCGGTAGGGCACGAGCAGTACTTC,CASSPPGLAVGHEQYF
TRBJ2-1,TRBD2,TRBV13,NA,TGTGCCAGCAGCTTAGGTCCGACTAGCGGGAGGGCCCCATTTTATGAGCAGTTCTTC,CASSLGPTSGRAPFYEQFF
TRBJ1-6,TRBD1,TRBV6-5,NA,TGTGCCAGCAGTTACTCGACAGGGTATAATTCACCCCTCCACTTT,CASSYSTGYNSPLHF
TRBJ2-1,TRBD2,TRBV2,NA,TGTGCCAGCAGATCAAGGACTAGCGGGGGGATAAGCTCCTACAATGAGCAGTTCTTC,CASRSRTSGGISSYNEQFF
TRBJ1-2,NA,TRBV30,few,TGTGCCTGGAGTGTTCTCTCGGACAGCTACACCTTC,CAWSVLSDSYTF
TRBJ1-1,NA,TRBV27,once,TGTGCCAGCGGGCGACAGCCTATGAACACTGAAGCTTTCTTT,CASGRQPMNTEAFF
TRBJ1-3,NA,TRBV9,NA,TGTGCCAGCAGCGTACGGGACGGCTACTCTGGAAACACCATATATTTT,CASSVRDGYSGNTIYF
TRBJ1-6,NA,TRBV6-6,NA,TGTGCCAGCAGTTATGGGCATCATAATTCACCCCTCCACTTT,CASSYGHHNSPLHF
TRBJ1-2,NA,TRBV14,NA,TGTGCCAGCAGCCAACCTTTTGGGTCGAACACCTTC,CASSQPFGSNTF
TRBJ1-1,NA,TRBV12-5,NA,TGTGCTAGTGGTTTGAACACTGAAGCTTTCTTT,CASGLNTEAFF
TRBJ2-6,NA,TRBV29-1,NA,TGCAGCGTTGACACAGTCTCTGGGGCCAACGTCCTGACTTTC,CSVDTVSGANVLTF
TRBJ2-5,NA,TRBV7-2,NA,TGTGCCAGCAGCGCAGAGGGGGCGCGGGGGGAGACCCAGTACTTC,CASSAEGARGETQYF
TRBJ2-7,NA,TRBV9,NA,TGTGCCAGCAGCGTAGGTGGAACGGGCGAGCAGTACTTC,CASSVGGTGEQYF
TRBJ1-3,NA,TRBV7-2,NA,TGTGCCAGCAGCCCCACAGCTGGGGGAAACACCATATATTTT,CASSPTAGGNTIYF
TRBJ1-1,NA,TRBV18,NA,TGTGCCAGCTCGCAGACGGTAAACACTGAAGCTTTCTTT,CASSQTVNTEAFF
TRBJ1-5,TRBD1,TRBV2,NA,TGTGCCAGCATTAGCCAGGGGGGAAATCAGCCCCAGCATTTT,CASISQGGNQPQHF
TRBJ2-2,TRBD2,TRBV11-2,NA,TGTGCCAGCAGCGGAGGAAAGGGACTAGTTTTTTACACCGGGGAGCTGTTTTTT,CASSGGKGLVFYTGELFF
TRBJ1-1,TRBD1,TRBV19,NA,TGTGCCAGTAGTACGGGACAGGGAGGAGCTGAAGCTTTCTTT,CASSTGQGGAEAFF
TRBJ2-1,TRBD2,TRBV4-1,NA,TGCGCCAGCAGCCAATTCGGGGGGTCGTCCTACAATGAGCAGTTCTTC,CASSQFGGSSYNEQFF
TRBJ1-2,NA,TRBV5-6,few,TGTGCCAGCAGCCCTCGGGGGGCCGGCTATGGCTACACCTTC,CASSPRGAGYGYTF
TRBJ2-2,TRBD2,TRBV4-2,NA,TGTGCCAGCAGCGTATCGGGACTAGCGGACGCGAACACCGGGGAGCTGTTTTTT,CASSVSGLADANTGELFF
TRBJ2-7,NA,TRBV5-1,NA,TGCGCCAGCAGCTTCTGGACGTCATCCTACGAGCAGTACTTC,CASSFWTSSYEQYF
TRBJ1-2,NA,TRBV18,NA,TGTGCCAGCTCACGCGCGAACCAGGACGGTTTTAAGTATGGCTACACCTTC,CASSRANQDGFKYGYTF
TRBJ1-1,NA,TRBV7-2,NA,TGTGCCAGCAGCTTAGGGTGGGGGACTGAAGCTTTCTTT,CASSLGWGTEAFF
TRBJ1-6,NA,TRBV27,NA,TGTGCCAGCAGTTTCTTAACAGGTTCAAATTCACCCCTCCACTTT,CASSFLTGSNSPLHF
TRBJ2-1,NA,TRBV7-2,NA,TGTGCCAGCAGCTCTGAAAGGTCGGGCCTTACCTACAATGAGCAGTTCTTC,CASSSERSGLTYNEQFF
TRBJ2-2,NA,TRBV5-1,NA,TGCGCCAGCAGCTTGGGCAGGGGACTGAGTAACACCGGGGAGCTGTTTTTT,CASSLGRGLSNTGELFF
TRBJ2-7,NA,TRBV6-1,NA,TGTGCCAGCAGTGAAGTCGGGGAGCAGTACTTC,CASSEVGEQYF
TRBJ2-3,NA,TRBV10-3,once,TGTGCCATCAGCAGGAGCACAGATACGCAGTATTTT,CAISRSTDTQYF
TRBJ2-2,NA,TRBV10-3,NA,TGTGCCATCAGTGAGTCGACTCTTTGGACTACGAACACCGGGGAGCTGTTTTTT,CAISESTLWTTNTGELFF
TRBJ2-5,NA,TRBV10-3,NA,TGTGCCATCAGCGCCCACAGGGATTCAGGAGAGACCCAGTACTTC,CAISAHRDSGETQYF
TRBJ1-5,NA,TRBV30,NA,TGTGCGGACCTCGGGGAAAGCAATCAGCCCCAGCATTTT,CADLGESNQPQHF
TRBJ2-7,TRBD2,TRBV18,NA,TGTGCCAGCTCACCAGGCCCCAAGGGGACTAGCGGGAGACCGGCCTACGAGCAGTACTTC,CASSPGPKGTSGRPAYEQYF
TRBJ2-1,TRBD2,TRBV5-1,NA,TGCGCCAGCAGCTTGTCCGCTTCCAGGGAACGGGAGGCCTACAATGAGCAGTTCTTC,CASSLSASREREAYNEQFF
TRBJ2-3,NA,TRBV4-2,NA,TGTGCCAGCAGCCAAGATACGACAGATACGCAGTATTTT,CASSQDTTDTQYF